Shown below are 21 T cell receptor beta chains from a single sample sequenced in a study of PD-1 blockade in classical Hodgkin lymphoma. Repertoires were generated with immunoSEQ multiplex PCR, while TCRdb's copy carries only in-frame clones and drops some. This sample has about 20,000 clones; around 83% occur once, and the top ten carry 1% to 1.5%. Time point in this sample: newly diagnosed, previously untreated cHL patient sample. Magnetic negative selection was used to purify CD4+ T cells from PBMCs that had been thawed. The material sequenced was CD4+ T cells from blood. The receptors shown here come from a human donor with classical Hodgkin lymphoma.

The chain joins TRBV6-5 to TRBJ2-3; D not resolved. Germline V gene data show CDR1 as MNHEY and CDR2 as SVGAGI. The CDR3 extends over 15 amino acids. V was clipped by 0 bases and J by 4 bases, with 11 bases between them. Here the CDR3 DNA reads TGTGCCAGCAGTTACTCAAGAGGAGCCCCAGATACGCAGTATTTT. This sequence encodes CASSYSRGAPDTQYF.

V gene TRBV19 combines with J gene TRBJ2-3; 7 bases align to TRBD1. Unmatched junction bases numbered 6, after V lost 3 bases and J lost 0 bases. The germline V gene has CDR1 LNHDA and CDR2 SQIVND (reference sequence). The CDR3 runs to 16 residues. The CDR3 protein is CASSILRDSSTDTQYF. CDR3 bases: TGTGCCAGTAGTATCCTTCGGGACAGTAGCACAGATACGCAGTATTTT.

CDR3 in DNA: TGTGCCAGCAGCCCCACCCTCCGGGACAGGGACAATCAGCCCCAGCATTTT. It codes for CASSPTLRDRDNQPQHF. The V call is TRBV7-8, the J call TRBJ1-5, with 9 positions matching TRBD1. V lost 5 bases, J lost 3 bases, and 11 bases stayed unmatched. CDR1 SGHVS and CDR2 FQNEAQ come from the germline V gene. The CDR3 has 17 residues.

This rearrangement joins TRBV11-1 to TRBJ2-1; 8 nucleotides agree with TRBD2. This CDR3 comprises 18 residues. Per germline, CDR1 SGHAT and CDR2 FQDESV (reference sequence). With 3 bases clipped from V and 9 bases from J, the junction kept 19 bases outside the gene matches. CDR3 sequence (DNA): TGTGCCAGCAGCTTGCTCCAACTAGCGGACCCCGGGTTTGGTGAGCAGTTCTTC. Its translation: CASSLLQLADPGFGEQFF.

This clone was counted a few times. This chain joins TRBV19 and TRBJ1-2, with a possible D match to TRBD1 (5 bases). This CDR3 has 14 amino acids. Trimming removed 3 bases at V and 5 bases at J, with 13 bases between. Germline loops: CDR1 LNHDA, CDR2 SQIVND (reference sequence). The CDR3 region has the DNA TGTGCCAGTAGTATCACAGGCGCGACATATGGCTACACCTTC. It encodes CASSITGATYGYTF.

This chain joins TRBV5-4 and TRBJ1-1; perhaps TRBD1 as D (6 bases). Germline CDR1 and CDR2: SGHNT and YYREEE (reference sequence). V was cut by 2 bases and J by 4 bases, with 12 bases left in between. This CDR3 spans 14 amino acids. The CDR3 DNA follows: TGTGCCAGCAGCTTAGGGGGGGCCGGCACTGAAGCTTTCTTT. Translating it yields CASSLGGAGTEAFF.

The J gene is TRBJ2-6, the V gene TRBV18, with D unresolved. V lost 3 bases and J 1 base, leaving 4 bases between the germline ends. The CDR3 is made up of 14 amino acids. Germline-derived CDR1 and CDR2 are KGHSH and LQKENI. The CDR3 loop reads CASSPKSGANVLTF. The DNA for the CDR3 is TGTGCCAGCTCACCGAAATCTGGGGCCAACGTCCTGACTTTC.

The chain is built from TRBV9 and TRBJ1-1; D remains unclear. The CDR3 runs to 15 residues. Germline loops: CDR1 SGDLS, CDR2 YYNGEE. V was shortened by 3 bases and J by 1 base, with 13 bases between the two germline ends. In nucleotides, the CDR3 is TGTGCCAGCAGCGGGAGCCGTCTAGAGAACACTGAAGCTTTCTTT. As protein: CASSGSRLENTEAFF. The whole variable domain, filled in from reference TRBV9 and TRBJ1-1, reads DSGVTQTPKHLITATGQRVTLRCSPRSGDLSVYWYQQSLDQGLQFLIQYYNGEERAKGNILERFSAQQFPDLHSELNLSSLELGDSALYFCASSGSRLENTEAFFGQGTRLTVV.

The J gene is TRBJ2-3, the V gene TRBV5-1, with 7 bases identical to TRBD2. Germline CDR1 and CDR2: SGHRS and YFSETQ. The CDR3 runs to 15 residues. J gave up 3 bases and V 3 bases, and 7 bases lay outside the gene matches. CDR3 in DNA: TGCGCCAGCAGCTCCGGACTAGAACGGACAGATACGCAGTATTTT. It translates to CASSSGLERTDTQYF.

The chain has TRBV5-6 and TRBJ2-6; D not certain. Germline CDR1 is SGHDT and CDR2 is YYEEEE. The CDR3 loop spans 15 amino acids. V lost 5 bases to trimming and J lost 2 bases, with 11 bases between them. The DNA for the CDR3 is TGTGCCAGCAGTCCTGAACGCGCTGGGGCCAACGTCCTGACTTTC. It translates to CASSPERAGANVLTF.

The rearrangement links TRBV7-2 to TRBJ1-1, with D possibly TRBD1 on 5 matching bases. The CDR3 loop spans 18 amino acids. Trimming removed 0 bases at V and 0 bases at J, with 17 bases between. Looked up from germline, CDR1 is SGHTA and CDR2 is FQGNSA. The CDR3 protein is CASSLANGQGWVNTEAFF. The CDR3 coding sequence is TGTGCCAGCAGCTTAGCGAATGGGCAGGGCTGGGTGAACACTGAAGCTTTCTTT.

The gene calls are TRBV11-2 and TRBJ2-1; TRBD2 matches 12 bases. V shed 4 bases, J shed 6 bases, and the junction held 4 bases outside the gene matches. Germline V gene lookup returns CDR1 SGHAT and CDR2 FQNNGV. This CDR3 is 15 amino acids long. The CDR3 here is CASSWTSGISNEQFF. CDR3 nucleotides: TGTGCCAGCAGCTGGACTAGCGGGATTTCCAATGAGCAGTTCTTC.

The chain joins TRBV5-4 to TRBJ2-3, with TRBD1 identical over 7 bases. Unmatched junction bases numbered 5, after V lost 4 bases and J lost 3 bases. Germline CDR1 reads SGHNT; CDR2 reads YYREEE (reference sequence). There are 14 residues in the CDR3. CDR3 DNA sequence: TGTGCCAGCAGCCTCCAACAGGGGACAGATACGCAGTATTTT. Amino acids: CASSLQQGTDTQYF.

V and J are TRBV11-2 and TRBJ2-7; TRBD2 matches at 7 bases. Unmatched junction bases numbered 3, after V lost 1 base and J lost 0 bases. CDR1 is SGHAT, CDR2 FQNNGV, per germline. The CDR3 totals 15 residues. The CDR3 DNA reads as TGTGCCAGCAGCTTAGGCCTAGCGGACTCCTACGAGCAGTACTTC. It encodes CASSLGLADSYEQYF.

The chain has TRBV4-2 and TRBJ2-7; possible D gene TRBD1, 6 bases. Germline V CDR1 and CDR2: LGHNA, YNFKEQ. V was pared by 4 bases and J by 4 bases, with 17 bases between. The CDR3 length is 15 residues. CDR3 nucleotide sequence: TGTGCCAGCAGCCGATCGGACAGTGAGGCTTACGAGCAGTACTTC. Protein: CASSRSDSEAYEQYF.

J is TRBJ2-2 and V is TRBV23-1; 7 bases are shared with TRBD1. TRBV23-1 is an ORF for which the function is uncertain. CDR3 length: 14 amino acids. Unmatched junction bases numbered 7, after V lost 8 bases and J lost 4 bases. The CDR3 is CASDYRGTTGELFF. The CDR3 nucleotides are TGCGCCAGCGACTACAGGGGAACCACCGGGGAGCTGTTTTTT.

The chain is built from TRBV9 and TRBJ2-2; TRBD1 aligns across 7 bases. Germline V gene data show CDR1 as SGDLS and CDR2 as YYNGEE. After removal of 6 bases from V and 5 bases from J, the junction contained 10 bases not matched to a gene. The length of the CDR3 is 15 residues. The CDR3 sequence: CASTEKTGSTGELFF. DNA for the CDR3: TGTGCCAGCACTGAAAAGACAGGGAGTACCGGGGAGCTGTTTTTT.

The rearrangement uses TRBV19 and TRBJ2-3; 7 bases are a match to TRBD2. From germline, CDR1 is LNHDA and CDR2 SQIVND (reference sequence). V was clipped by 4 bases and J by 3 bases; unmatched bases: 10. CDR3 length equals 16 residues. The CDR3 region has the DNA TGTGCCAGTAGTACAGGACTAGTCCTGAGAACAGATACGCAGTATTTT. This gives the protein CASSTGLVLRTDTQYF.

The CDR3 nucleotides are TGTGCCAGCAGCGTAGTAAATAGCGGGTACAATGAGCAGTTCTTC. As protein: CASSVVNSGYNEQFF. The chain carries TRBV9 and TRBJ2-1; 7 nucleotides align to TRBD2. This CDR3 is built from 15 residues. Germline V gene data show CDR1 as SGDLS and CDR2 as YYNGEE. The junction had 4 bases not matched to a gene; V was cut back by 0 bases and J by 4 bases. Together with reference TRBV9 and TRBJ2-1, the CDR3 gives the full variable domain: DSGVTQTPKHLITATGQRVTLRCSPRSGDLSVYWYQQSLDQGLQFLIQYYNGEERAKGNILERFSAQQFPDLHSELNLSSLELGDSALYFCASSVVNSGYNEQFFGPGTRLTVL.

The sample holds one count of this clone. The chain carries TRBV10-3 and TRBJ2-3, with TRBD1 identical over 11 bases. After removal of 4 bases from V and 5 bases from J, the junction contained 2 bases not matched to a gene. CDR3 length: 14 amino acids. Germline CDR1 reads ENHRY; CDR2 reads SYGVKD. In DNA, the CDR3 is TGTGCCATCAGTGTGGACAGGGGGCGAGATACGCAGTATTTT. Translation gives CAISVDRGRDTQYF.

V is TRBV18 and J is TRBJ2-1, with 8 nucleotides matching TRBD1. The length of the CDR3 is 16 residues. V trimming: 5 bases; J trimming: 5 bases; junction bases outside the gene matches: 11. Per germline, CDR1 KGHSH and CDR2 LQKENI. The CDR3 is CASSTLDLTGDNEQFF. Here the CDR3 DNA reads TGTGCCAGCTCAACCCTCGATCTGACAGGGGACAATGAGCAGTTCTTC.